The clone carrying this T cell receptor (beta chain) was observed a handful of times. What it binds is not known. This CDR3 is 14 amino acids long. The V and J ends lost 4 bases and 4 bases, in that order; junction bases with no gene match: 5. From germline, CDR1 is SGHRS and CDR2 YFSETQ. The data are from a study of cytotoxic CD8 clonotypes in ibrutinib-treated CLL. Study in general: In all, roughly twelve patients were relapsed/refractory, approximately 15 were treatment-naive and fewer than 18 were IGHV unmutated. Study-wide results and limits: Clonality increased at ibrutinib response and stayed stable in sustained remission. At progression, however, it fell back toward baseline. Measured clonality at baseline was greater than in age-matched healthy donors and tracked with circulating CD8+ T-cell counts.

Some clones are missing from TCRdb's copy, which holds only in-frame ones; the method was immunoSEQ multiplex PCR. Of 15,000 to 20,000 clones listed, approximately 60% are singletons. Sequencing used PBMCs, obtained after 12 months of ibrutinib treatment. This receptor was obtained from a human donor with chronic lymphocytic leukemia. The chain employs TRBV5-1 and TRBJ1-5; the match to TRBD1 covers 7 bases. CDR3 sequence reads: CASSPTGPNQPQHF. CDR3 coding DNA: TGCGCCAGCAGCCCGACAGGGCCAAATCAGCCCCAGCATTTT.